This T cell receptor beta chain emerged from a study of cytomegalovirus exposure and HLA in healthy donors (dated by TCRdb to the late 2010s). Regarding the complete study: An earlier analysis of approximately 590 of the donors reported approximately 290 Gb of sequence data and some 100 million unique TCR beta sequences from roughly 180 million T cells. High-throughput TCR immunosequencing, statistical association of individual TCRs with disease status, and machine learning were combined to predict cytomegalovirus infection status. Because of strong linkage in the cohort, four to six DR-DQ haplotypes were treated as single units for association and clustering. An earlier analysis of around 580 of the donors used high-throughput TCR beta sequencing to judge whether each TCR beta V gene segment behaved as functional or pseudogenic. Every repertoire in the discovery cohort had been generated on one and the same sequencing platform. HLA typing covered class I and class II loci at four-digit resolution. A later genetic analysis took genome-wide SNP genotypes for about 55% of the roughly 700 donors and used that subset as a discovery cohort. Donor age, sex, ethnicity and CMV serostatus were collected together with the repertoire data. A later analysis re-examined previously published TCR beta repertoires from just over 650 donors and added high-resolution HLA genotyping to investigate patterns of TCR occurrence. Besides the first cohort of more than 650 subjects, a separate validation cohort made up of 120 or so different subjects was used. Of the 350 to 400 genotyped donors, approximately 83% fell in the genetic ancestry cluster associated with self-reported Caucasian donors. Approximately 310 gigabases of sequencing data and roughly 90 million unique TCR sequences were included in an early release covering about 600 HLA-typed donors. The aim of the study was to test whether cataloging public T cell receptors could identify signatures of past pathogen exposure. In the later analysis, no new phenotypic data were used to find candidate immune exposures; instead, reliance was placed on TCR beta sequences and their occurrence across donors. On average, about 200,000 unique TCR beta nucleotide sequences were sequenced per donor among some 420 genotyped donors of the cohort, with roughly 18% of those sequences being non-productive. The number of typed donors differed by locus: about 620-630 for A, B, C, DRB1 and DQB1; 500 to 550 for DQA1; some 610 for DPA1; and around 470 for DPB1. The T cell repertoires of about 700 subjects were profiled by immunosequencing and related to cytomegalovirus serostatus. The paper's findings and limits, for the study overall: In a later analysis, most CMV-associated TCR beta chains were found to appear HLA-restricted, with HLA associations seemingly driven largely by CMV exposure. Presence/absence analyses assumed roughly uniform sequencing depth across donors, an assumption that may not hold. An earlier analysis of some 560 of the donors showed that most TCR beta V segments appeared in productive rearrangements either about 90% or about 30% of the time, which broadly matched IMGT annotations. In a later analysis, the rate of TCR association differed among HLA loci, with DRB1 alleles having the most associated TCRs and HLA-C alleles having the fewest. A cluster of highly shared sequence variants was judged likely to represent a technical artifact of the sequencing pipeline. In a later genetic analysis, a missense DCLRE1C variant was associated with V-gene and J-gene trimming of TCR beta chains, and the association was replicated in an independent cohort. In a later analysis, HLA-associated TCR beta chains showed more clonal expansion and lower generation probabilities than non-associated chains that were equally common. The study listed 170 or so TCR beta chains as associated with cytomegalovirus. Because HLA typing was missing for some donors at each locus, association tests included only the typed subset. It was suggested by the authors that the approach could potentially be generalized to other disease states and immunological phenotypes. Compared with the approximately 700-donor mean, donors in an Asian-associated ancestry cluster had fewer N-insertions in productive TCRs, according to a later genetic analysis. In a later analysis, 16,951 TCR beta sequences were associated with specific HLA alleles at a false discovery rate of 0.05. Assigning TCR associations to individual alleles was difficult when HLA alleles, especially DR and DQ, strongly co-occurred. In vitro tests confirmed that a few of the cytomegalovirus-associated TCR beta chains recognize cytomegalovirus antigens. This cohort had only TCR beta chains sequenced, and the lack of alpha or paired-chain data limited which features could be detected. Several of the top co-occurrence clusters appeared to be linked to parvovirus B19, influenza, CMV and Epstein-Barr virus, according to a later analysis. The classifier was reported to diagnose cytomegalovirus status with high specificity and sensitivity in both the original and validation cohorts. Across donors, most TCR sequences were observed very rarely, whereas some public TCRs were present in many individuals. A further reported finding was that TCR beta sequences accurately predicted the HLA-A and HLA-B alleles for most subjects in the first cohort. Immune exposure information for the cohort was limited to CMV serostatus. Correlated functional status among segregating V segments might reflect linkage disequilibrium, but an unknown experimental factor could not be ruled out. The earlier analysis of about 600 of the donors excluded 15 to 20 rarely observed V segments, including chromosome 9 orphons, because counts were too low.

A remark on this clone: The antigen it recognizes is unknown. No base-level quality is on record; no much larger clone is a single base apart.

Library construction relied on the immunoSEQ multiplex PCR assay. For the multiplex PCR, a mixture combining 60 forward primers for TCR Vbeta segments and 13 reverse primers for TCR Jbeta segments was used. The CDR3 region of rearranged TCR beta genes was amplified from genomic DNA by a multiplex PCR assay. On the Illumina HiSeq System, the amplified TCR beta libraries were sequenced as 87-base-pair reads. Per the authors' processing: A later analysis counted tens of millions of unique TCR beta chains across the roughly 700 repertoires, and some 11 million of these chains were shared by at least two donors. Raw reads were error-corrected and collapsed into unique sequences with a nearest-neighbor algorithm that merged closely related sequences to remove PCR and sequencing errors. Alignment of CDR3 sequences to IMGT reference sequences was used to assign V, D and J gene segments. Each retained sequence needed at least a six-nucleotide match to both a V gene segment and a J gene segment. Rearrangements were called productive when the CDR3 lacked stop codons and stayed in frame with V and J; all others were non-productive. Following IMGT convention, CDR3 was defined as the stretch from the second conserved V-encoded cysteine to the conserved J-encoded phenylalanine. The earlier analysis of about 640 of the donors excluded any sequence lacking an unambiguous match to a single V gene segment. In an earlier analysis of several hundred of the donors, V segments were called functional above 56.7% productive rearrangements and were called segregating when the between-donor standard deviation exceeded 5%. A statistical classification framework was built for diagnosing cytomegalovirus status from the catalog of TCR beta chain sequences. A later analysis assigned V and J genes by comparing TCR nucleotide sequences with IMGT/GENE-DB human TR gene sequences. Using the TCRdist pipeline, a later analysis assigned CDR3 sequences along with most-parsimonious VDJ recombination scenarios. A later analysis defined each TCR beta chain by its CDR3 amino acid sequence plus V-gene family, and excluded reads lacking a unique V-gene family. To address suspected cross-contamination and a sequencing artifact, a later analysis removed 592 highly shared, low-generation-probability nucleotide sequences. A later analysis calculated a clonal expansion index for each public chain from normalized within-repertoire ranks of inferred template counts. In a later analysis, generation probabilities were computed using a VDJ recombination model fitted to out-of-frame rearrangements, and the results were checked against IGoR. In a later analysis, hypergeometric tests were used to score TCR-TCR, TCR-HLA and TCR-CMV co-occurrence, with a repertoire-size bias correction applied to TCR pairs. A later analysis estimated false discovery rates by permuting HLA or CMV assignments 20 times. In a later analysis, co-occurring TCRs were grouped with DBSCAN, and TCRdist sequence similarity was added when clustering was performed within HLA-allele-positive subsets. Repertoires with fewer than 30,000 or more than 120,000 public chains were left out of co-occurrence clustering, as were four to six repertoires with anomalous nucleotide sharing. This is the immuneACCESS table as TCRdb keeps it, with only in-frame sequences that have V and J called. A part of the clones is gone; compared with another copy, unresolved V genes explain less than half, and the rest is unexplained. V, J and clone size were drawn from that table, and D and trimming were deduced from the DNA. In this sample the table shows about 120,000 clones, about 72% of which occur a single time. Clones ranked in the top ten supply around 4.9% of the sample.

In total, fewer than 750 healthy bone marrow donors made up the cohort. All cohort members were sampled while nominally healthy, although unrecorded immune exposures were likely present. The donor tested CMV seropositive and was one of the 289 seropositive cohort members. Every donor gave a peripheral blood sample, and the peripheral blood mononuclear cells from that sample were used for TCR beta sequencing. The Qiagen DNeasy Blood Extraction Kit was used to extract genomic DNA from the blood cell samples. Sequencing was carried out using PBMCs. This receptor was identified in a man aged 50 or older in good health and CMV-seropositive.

The CDR3 region: CASSLAEGGNEKLFF. The DNA reads as follows: TGTGCCAGCAGTTTAGCGGAAGGGGGCAATGAAAAACTGTTTTTT. Recombination connected TRBV28 to TRBJ1-4; 7 middle bases align to TRBD1. The CDR3 numbers 15 residues from cysteine through phenylalanine. The read is trimmed to its CDR3 DNA, 45 bases read in frame from base 1. CDR1 and CDR2, per the germline V gene, are MDHEN and SYDVKM. Here V drops 2 bases and J drops 5 bases, and the junction holds 5 bases not matched to any gene.